This entry describes one T cell receptor (beta chain). The V and J ends lost 4 bases and 8 bases, in that order; junction bases with no gene match: 6. The germline V gene encodes CDR1 KGHDR and CDR2 SFDVKD. The CDR3 loop spans 13 amino acids. Here immunoSEQ multiplex PCR was the method, and the copy in TCRdb shows in-frame clones only, minus some. Among about 29,000 clones, over 75% were seen once, and the ten largest hold approximately 7.8%. These data are taken from a study of blood T cell repertoires in COVID-19. The V call is TRBV24-1, the J call TRBJ1-2; 7 nucleotides line up with TRBD1. Sequenced: peripheral blood. The TCR originated in a woman in her 70s with active or convalescent COVID-19. Here the CDR3 reads CATSETTGNGYTF. DNA for the CDR3: TGTGCCACCAGTGAAACGACAGGGAACGGCTACACCTTC.